This TCR beta chain came from a study of T cell responses to AZD1222 COVID-19 vaccine. V lost 4 bases, J lost 4 bases, and 10 bases lay in between. Looked up from germline, CDR1 is SGHNT and CDR2 is YENEEA. The CDR3 runs to 13 residues. Here immunoSEQ multiplex PCR was the method, and the copy in TCRdb shows in-frame clones only, minus some. Altogether more than 110,000 clones are present, under 95% being singletons, with the ten largest covering roughly 3.1%. The sequenced sample was peripheral blood, obtained on day 0 of AZD1222 vaccination. This chain connects TRBV11-3 to TRBJ1-1, with a tentative D call TRBD1 (6 bases). The receptor comes from an adult in good health. DNA for the CDR3: TGTGCCAGCAGCTATCAGGGGATCACTGAAGCTTTCTTT. Translation: CASSYQGITEAFF.